The sequence of this T cell receptor beta chain was determined in a study of blood T cell repertoires in COVID-19. Turning to the study itself: Specimens from acute and convalescent COVID-19 originated in the United States, Italy and Spain. T cells, B-cell-depleted T cells, or PBMCs supplied cDNA or gDNA.

Cohort placement rested on clinical history that participants reported themselves. Recovered status in Cohort 3 required two negative PCRs, clearance, or symptom resolution. The repertoire was sequenced with immunoSEQ multiplex PCR; TCRdb's copy has only in-frame clones and lacks some. The profile shows some 350,000 clones, roughly nine tenths of them singletons. This clone was seen a few times. V was trimmed by 2 bases and J by 0 bases, leaving 9 bases between them. This CDR3 comprises 15 residues. Germline-derived CDR1 and CDR2 are SGHNT and YYREEE (reference sequence). The sequenced sample consisted of PBMCs or T cells enriched from blood (not recorded which). This receptor was taken from a woman under 40 who had recovered from COVID-19. V and J are TRBV5-4 and TRBJ1-5; D call uncertain. The DNA of the CDR3 is TGTGCCAGCAGCTTCGGACTCTATAGCAATCAGCCCCAGCATTTT. Its translation is CASSFGLYSNQPQHF.